A selection of T cell receptor beta chains follows, all from one sample in a study of blood T cell repertoires in COVID-19. Some clones are missing from TCRdb's copy, which holds only in-frame ones; the method was immunoSEQ multiplex PCR. The profile shows about 110,000 clones, approximately 85% of them singletons. The sample consisted of peripheral blood. The receptors derive from a man in his forties with acute or convalescent COVID-19. The CDR3 runs from the conserved cysteine through the conserved F or W. Each record gives: V gene, J gene, D gene, clone size, CDR3 DNA, CDR3 protein. A D gene is named only where the DNA matches it firmly. Where a row states a size, it is once, few, many or the class of an expanded clone; other rows omit it.

v_call: TRBV18
j_call: TRBJ2-6
d_call: TRBD2
clone_size: -
cdr3_nt: TGTGCCAGCTCCGGACTAGCGGGAGCCATCTCTGGGGCCAACGTCCTGACTTTC
cdr3_aa: CASSGLAGAISGANVLTF

v_call: TRBV6-1
j_call: TRBJ1-4
d_call: -
clone_size: -
cdr3_nt: TGTGCCAGCAGTGAACGAGGCAGAAATGAAAAACTGTTTTTT
cdr3_aa: CASSERGRNEKLFF

v_call: TRBV2
j_call: TRBJ2-3
d_call: TRBD2
clone_size: -
cdr3_nt: TGTGCCAGCAGTGAAGATGGCGGGGGAGGAGATACGCAGTATTTT
cdr3_aa: CASSEDGGGGDTQYF

v_call: TRBV19
j_call: TRBJ1-5
d_call: -
clone_size: -
cdr3_nt: TGTGCCAGTAAGGAAAGGACAGCCTCTTATAGCAATCAGCCCCAGCATTTT
cdr3_aa: CASKERTASYSNQPQHF

v_call: TRBV4-2
j_call: TRBJ2-1
d_call: -
clone_size: -
cdr3_nt: TGTGCCAGCAGCCCCCCCCGTGAGGAGCAGTTCTTC
cdr3_aa: CASSPPREEQFF

v_call: TRBV2
j_call: TRBJ1-1
d_call: -
clone_size: -
cdr3_nt: TGTGCCAGCAGTTCTACCATGATAAGGCTAGACACTGAAGCTTTCTTT
cdr3_aa: CASSSTMIRLDTEAFF

v_call: TRBV11-2
j_call: TRBJ1-1
d_call: -
clone_size: -
cdr3_nt: TGTGCCAGCAGCCCTCAAGCTGGGGGGGTAACTGAAGCTTTCTTT
cdr3_aa: CASSPQAGGVTEAFF

v_call: TRBV6-5
j_call: TRBJ1-3
d_call: -
clone_size: once
cdr3_nt: TGTGCCAGCAGACTGGACAGTGGGAGCACCATATATTTT
cdr3_aa: CASRLDSGSTIYF

v_call: TRBV19
j_call: TRBJ2-1
d_call: -
clone_size: -
cdr3_nt: TGTGCCAGTAGTGGCCCGGGACTGGGCTCCTACAATGAGCAGTTCTTC
cdr3_aa: CASSGPGLGSYNEQFF

v_call: TRBV5-6
j_call: TRBJ1-2
d_call: TRBD1
clone_size: -
cdr3_nt: TGTGCCAGCAGCTTGAGAGGGGGCCGTTCTGGCTACACCTTC
cdr3_aa: CASSLRGGRSGYTF

v_call: TRBV9
j_call: TRBJ2-5
d_call: TRBD2
clone_size: -
cdr3_nt: TGTGCCAGCAGCGCTGTGACTAGCGGGGAGACCCAGTACTTC
cdr3_aa: CASSAVTSGETQYF

v_call: TRBV27
j_call: TRBJ1-4
d_call: TRBD1
clone_size: -
cdr3_nt: TGTGCCAGCAGCAAAGACAGGGTATACGAAAAACTGTTTTTT
cdr3_aa: CASSKDRVYEKLFF

v_call: TRBV6-5
j_call: TRBJ1-4
d_call: -
clone_size: -
cdr3_nt: TGTGCCAGCAGGGGCCCCGGACCTAGGGGAGAAAAACTGTTTTTT
cdr3_aa: CASRGPGPRGEKLFF

v_call: TRBV10-1
j_call: TRBJ2-1
d_call: -
clone_size: -
cdr3_nt: TGCGCCAGAAAGAGACCGGCCCCAGGAAAGGATGAGCAGTTCTTC
cdr3_aa: CARKRPAPGKDEQFF

v_call: TRBV6-5
j_call: TRBJ1-4
d_call: TRBD1
clone_size: -
cdr3_nt: TGTGCCAGCAGGCCGACAGGGGCTATTAATGAAAAACTGTTTTTT
cdr3_aa: CASRPTGAINEKLFF

v_call: TRBV15
j_call: TRBJ2-1
d_call: -
clone_size: few
cdr3_nt: TGTGCCACCAGCAGAACTAAAAGAAATGAGCAGTTCTTC
cdr3_aa: CATSRTKRNEQFF

v_call: TRBV5-1
j_call: TRBJ2-7
d_call: TRBD1
clone_size: few
cdr3_nt: TGCGCCAGCAGCCTGACAGGGGGCCTCCCCGAGCAGTACTTC
cdr3_aa: CASSLTGGLPEQYF

v_call: TRBV28
j_call: TRBJ2-3
d_call: -
clone_size: once
cdr3_nt: TGTGCCAGCAGTTTAAGTTTCGGGGGAGCAGATACGCAGTATTTT
cdr3_aa: CASSLSFGGADTQYF

v_call: TRBV5-1
j_call: TRBJ1-5
d_call: -
clone_size: -
cdr3_nt: TGCGCCAGCAGCCAATCGGACGGGAGGGATCAGCCCCAGCATTTT
cdr3_aa: CASSQSDGRDQPQHF

v_call: TRBV7-9
j_call: TRBJ1-4
d_call: TRBD1
clone_size: few
cdr3_nt: TGTGCCAGCAGCCATGGGACAGGGGCGACTAATGAAAAACTGTTTTTT
cdr3_aa: CASSHGTGATNEKLFF

v_call: TRBV29-1
j_call: TRBJ1-2
d_call: -
clone_size: -
cdr3_nt: TGCAGCGTTGTAAACGGGGGGATCTATGGCTACACCTTC
cdr3_aa: CSVVNGGIYGYTF

v_call: TRBV29-1
j_call: TRBJ2-1
d_call: TRBD1
clone_size: -
cdr3_nt: TGCAGCGTTGCAGGGGGTCGCGAGCAGTTCTTC
cdr3_aa: CSVAGGREQFF

v_call: TRBV19
j_call: TRBJ1-6
d_call: -
clone_size: -
cdr3_nt: TGTGCCAGCTGGAGCGGGGGGCGAGGTTCACCCCTCCACTTT
cdr3_aa: CASWSGGRGSPLHF

v_call: TRBV7-9
j_call: TRBJ2-5
d_call: TRBD2
clone_size: -
cdr3_nt: TGTGCCAGCAGCAGATCTCTCGCGGGGGGGCAAGAGACCCAGTACTTC
cdr3_aa: CASSRSLAGGQETQYF

v_call: TRBV7-2
j_call: TRBJ2-7
d_call: TRBD1
clone_size: -
cdr3_nt: TGTGCCAGCAGCTCCGACAGGGGGCGGTACGAGCAGTACTTC
cdr3_aa: CASSSDRGRYEQYF

v_call: TRBV21-1
j_call: TRBJ1-5
d_call: -
clone_size: once
cdr3_nt: TGTGCCAGCAGCCCCCCTAAACCTCAGCCCCAGCATTTT
cdr3_aa: CASSPPKPQPQHF

v_call: TRBV5-1
j_call: TRBJ2-1
d_call: TRBD2
clone_size: -
cdr3_nt: TGCGCCAGCAGTTTCTTATCCGGGACTAGCGGGCCCTTTGACAATGAGCAGTTCTTC
cdr3_aa: CASSFLSGTSGPFDNEQFF

v_call: TRBV2
j_call: TRBJ2-7
d_call: TRBD2
clone_size: -
cdr3_nt: TGTGCCAGCAGTTGGGCTAGCGGGCTCGACGAGCAGTACTTC
cdr3_aa: CASSWASGLDEQYF

v_call: TRBV28
j_call: TRBJ1-3
d_call: TRBD1
clone_size: -
cdr3_nt: TGTGCCAGCAGTCAGGGGGCCCCTGGAAACACCATATATTTT
cdr3_aa: CASSQGAPGNTIYF

v_call: TRBV10-3
j_call: TRBJ2-3
d_call: -
clone_size: -
cdr3_nt: TGTGCCATCAGTGAGGGTACTAGCAAACAGTATACGCAGTATTTT
cdr3_aa: CAISEGTSKQYTQYF

v_call: TRBV14
j_call: TRBJ2-7
d_call: -
clone_size: -
cdr3_nt: TGTGCCAGCAGCCAAGAGTCTTCTACCTACGAGCAGTACTTC
cdr3_aa: CASSQESSTYEQYF

v_call: TRBV7-2
j_call: TRBJ2-3
d_call: TRBD2
clone_size: -
cdr3_nt: TGTGCCAGCAGAGATAGACTAGCGGGCACAGATACGCAGTATTTT
cdr3_aa: CASRDRLAGTDTQYF

v_call: TRBV30
j_call: TRBJ1-3
d_call: -
clone_size: -
cdr3_nt: TGTGCCTGGGAGACCGGGACATTTGACACCATATATTTT
cdr3_aa: CAWETGTFDTIYF

v_call: TRBV2
j_call: TRBJ2-1
d_call: -
clone_size: -
cdr3_nt: TGTGCCAGCAGGATCCCTCTAGCGCTATCCTACAATGAGCAGTTCTTC
cdr3_aa: CASRIPLALSYNEQFF

v_call: TRBV7-9
j_call: TRBJ1-2
d_call: TRBD1
clone_size: -
cdr3_nt: TGTGCCAGCAGCGAGGACAGGGGTGGCTACACCTTC
cdr3_aa: CASSEDRGGYTF

v_call: TRBV6-5
j_call: TRBJ2-2
d_call: TRBD2
clone_size: -
cdr3_nt: TGTGCCAGCAGTTACACGGGAGGAGGTACCGGGGAGCTGTTTTTT
cdr3_aa: CASSYTGGGTGELFF

v_call: TRBV11-2
j_call: TRBJ1-6
d_call: -
clone_size: -
cdr3_nt: TGTGCCAGCAGCTTGCATGGGAGGTATAATTCACCCCTCCACTTT
cdr3_aa: CASSLHGRYNSPLHF

v_call: TRBV2
j_call: TRBJ2-7
d_call: TRBD2
clone_size: -
cdr3_nt: TGTGCCAGCAGTGACCGGCGGGAGGGCGAGCAGTACTTC
cdr3_aa: CASSDRREGEQYF

v_call: TRBV28
j_call: TRBJ1-6
d_call: -
clone_size: -
cdr3_nt: TGTGCCAGCAGTACCGTAGGACAGTCATATAATTCACCCCTCCACTTT
cdr3_aa: CASSTVGQSYNSPLHF

v_call: TRBV7-2
j_call: TRBJ2-1
d_call: TRBD2
clone_size: once
cdr3_nt: TGTGCCAGCAGCCTAGGACTAGCGGGGCCTATAACCTACAATGAGCAGTTCTTC
cdr3_aa: CASSLGLAGPITYNEQFF

v_call: TRBV5-1
j_call: TRBJ2-6
d_call: TRBD1
clone_size: -
cdr3_nt: TGCGCCAGCAGCCCGGGACAGGGAGAACCTGGGGCCAACGTCCTGACTTTC
cdr3_aa: CASSPGQGEPGANVLTF

v_call: TRBV5-6
j_call: TRBJ1-6
d_call: -
clone_size: -
cdr3_nt: TGTGCCAGCAGCCTGCACCTGAGCTCCTATAATTCACCCCTCCACTTT
cdr3_aa: CASSLHLSSYNSPLHF

v_call: TRBV15
j_call: TRBJ2-1
d_call: -
clone_size: -
cdr3_nt: TGTGCCACCCGACTAGAATCTGCCAATGAGCAGTTCTTC
cdr3_aa: CATRLESANEQFF

v_call: TRBV30
j_call: TRBJ2-1
d_call: -
clone_size: -
cdr3_nt: TGTGCCTGGAATTCACGAGGGGGACACAACTACAATGAGCAGTTCTTC
cdr3_aa: CAWNSRGGHNYNEQFF

v_call: TRBV19
j_call: TRBJ2-2
d_call: -
clone_size: -
cdr3_nt: TGTGCCAGTAGTATAAGGGGACTGGGGGGAGACACCGGGGAGCTGTTTTTT
cdr3_aa: CASSIRGLGGDTGELFF

v_call: TRBV27
j_call: TRBJ1-5
d_call: -
clone_size: -
cdr3_nt: TGTGCCAGCAGTAAGGGGGTTAACACCAATCAGCCCCAGCATTTT
cdr3_aa: CASSKGVNTNQPQHF

v_call: TRBV2
j_call: TRBJ2-2
d_call: TRBD2
clone_size: once
cdr3_nt: TGTGCCGGTCGGGGCGGGAGGGGAACCGGGGAGCTGTTTTTT
cdr3_aa: CAGRGGRGTGELFF

v_call: TRBV7-2
j_call: TRBJ2-7
d_call: -
clone_size: -
cdr3_nt: TGTGCCAGCAGCTTAGGGCCCTCCTCCTACGAGCAGTACTTC
cdr3_aa: CASSLGPSSYEQYF

v_call: TRBV24-1
j_call: TRBJ2-1
d_call: -
clone_size: -
cdr3_nt: TGTGCCACCAGTGGGGGGGGCGCGTTCAATGAGCAGTTCTTC
cdr3_aa: CATSGGGAFNEQFF

v_call: TRBV2
j_call: TRBJ1-5
d_call: TRBD1
clone_size: -
cdr3_nt: TGTGCCAGCAGCCCCGGGACAGGGGGCAATCAGCCCCAGCATTTT
cdr3_aa: CASSPGTGGNQPQHF

v_call: TRBV5-6
j_call: TRBJ1-6
d_call: TRBD1
clone_size: -
cdr3_nt: TGTGCCAGCAGCTTTCCACAGGGGGCCTCACCCCTCCACTTT
cdr3_aa: CASSFPQGASPLHF

v_call: TRBV5-4
j_call: TRBJ1-6
d_call: TRBD1
clone_size: -
cdr3_nt: TGTGCCAGCAGCACCCGGGACAGGGGCGGTTCACCCCTCCACTTT
cdr3_aa: CASSTRDRGGSPLHF

v_call: TRBV2
j_call: TRBJ2-7
d_call: TRBD2
clone_size: once
cdr3_nt: TGTGCCAGCAGATGGGAGGGAGCGAGCGAGCAGTACTTC
cdr3_aa: CASRWEGASEQYF

v_call: TRBV7-3
j_call: TRBJ2-7
d_call: -
clone_size: -
cdr3_nt: TGTGCCAGCAGCTTAACGGCGGTGAGCTCCTACGAGCAGTACTTC
cdr3_aa: CASSLTAVSSYEQYF

v_call: TRBV19
j_call: TRBJ1-2
d_call: TRBD1
clone_size: -
cdr3_nt: TGTGCCAGTAGTCCGGGGGACAGTACCTATGGCTACACCTTC
cdr3_aa: CASSPGDSTYGYTF